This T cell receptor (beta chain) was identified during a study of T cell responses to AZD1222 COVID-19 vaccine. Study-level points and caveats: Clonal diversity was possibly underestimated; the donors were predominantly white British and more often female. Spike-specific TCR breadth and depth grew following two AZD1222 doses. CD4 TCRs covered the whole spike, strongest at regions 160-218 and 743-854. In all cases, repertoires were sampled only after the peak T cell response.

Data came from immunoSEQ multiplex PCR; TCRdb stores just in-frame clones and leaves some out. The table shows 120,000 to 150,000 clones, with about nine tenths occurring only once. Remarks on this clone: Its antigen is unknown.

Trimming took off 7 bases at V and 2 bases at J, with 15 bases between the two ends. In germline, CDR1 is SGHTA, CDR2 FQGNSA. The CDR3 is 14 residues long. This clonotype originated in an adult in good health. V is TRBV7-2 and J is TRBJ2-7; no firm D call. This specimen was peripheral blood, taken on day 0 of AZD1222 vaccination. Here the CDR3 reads CASTPGADPYEQYF. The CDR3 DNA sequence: TGTGCCAGCACCCCGGGCGCGGACCCCTACGAGCAGTACTTC.